This TCR beta chain stems from a study of response to subunit inactivated influenza vaccine. This clonotype was counted many times. The germline V gene has CDR1 LNHNV and CDR2 YYDKDF (reference sequence). V lost 4 bases, J lost 2 bases, and 4 bases stayed unmatched. The CDR3 is 15 residues long. TCRdb re-called the RT-PCR reads through MiXCR, storing one row per CDR3 protein. Of about 780,000 distinct CDR3 sequences listed, around 20% were seen once; the top ten hold about a tenth. The rearrangement links TRBV15 to TRBJ2-1; TRBD1 aligns across 8 bases. This material consisted of PBMCs from blood, taken roughly 5 days after vaccination. The TCR sequence derives from a man aged 45-65 years who received an inactivated influenza vaccine. This chain's CDR3 is CATSTTGAPYNEQFF. DNA of the CDR3: TGTGCCACCAGCACGACAGGGGCGCCCTACAATGAGCAGTTCTTC.